This T cell receptor (beta chain) was sequenced during a study of regulatory T cells in long-lasting Graves disease. This clonotype was counted a few times. Time point noted: newly diagnosed GD, antithyroid drugs for less than 3 months. Generation of the TCR library employed RNA extracted from PBMCs. This CDR3 has 15 amino acids. Germline CDR1 reads SGDLS; CDR2 reads YYNGEE. Trimming pared 0 bases from V and 3 bases from J, leaving 12 bases between. Arm-PCR with iRepertoire HTBI primers amplified the CDR3 regions for these TCR beta libraries. TCRdb reanalysed the multiplex PCR reads using MiXCR and keeps one entry per CDR3 protein. Of 350,000 to 450,000 distinct CDR3 sequences in the sample, approximately 15% were seen once. The same sample was also studied in work on T cells in Graves' hyperthyroidism and ophthalmopathy.

The chain combines TRBV9 with TRBJ2-5, with unresolved D. Sequencing was performed on peripheral blood mononuclear cells (PBMCs), taken at new diagnosis, from a patient treated with antithyroid drugs. This TCR came from a woman in her thirties with Graves disease. CDR3 DNA sequence: TGTGCCAGCAGCGTAGCCCCCCTCCCGGAAGAGACCCAGTACTTC. Translated, it gives CASSVAPLPEETQYF.